These 4 T cell receptor beta chains came from one sample sequenced in a study of PD-1 blockade in classical Hodgkin lymphoma. All patients experienced relapse after autologous stem cell transplantation, and brentuximab vedotin exposure was variable. From thawed PBMCs, magnetic negative selection was used to isolate the CD8+ T cells. Some clones are missing from TCRdb's copy, which holds only in-frame ones; the method was immunoSEQ multiplex PCR. This table holds about 5,000 clones, over 75% found once. Sequences were derived from CD8+ T cells from blood, sampled at baseline. The source of these receptors is a human donor with classical Hodgkin lymphoma.

The chain has TRBV5-1 and TRBJ1-4; D ambiguous. The CDR3 runs to 16 residues. CDR1 is SGHRS and CDR2 is YFSETQ in the germline V gene. Trimming took 1 base from V and 5 from J, leaving 15 bases between them. For the CDR3, the DNA is TGCGCCAGCAGCTTGACCGCGGAGGAAGAAAATGAAAAACTGTTTTTT. Translation gives CASSLTAEEENEKLFF.

The count of this clone is one. The V gene is TRBV28, the J gene TRBJ1-6; D might be TRBD1 (5 bases). V was pared by 4 bases and J by 7 bases, with 14 bases between. The CDR3 is 15 residues long. CDR1 and CDR2 (germline): MDHEN, SYDVKM. CDR3 in amino acids: CASSSRAGLNSPLHF. The CDR3, as DNA: TGTGCCAGCAGTTCACGGGCGGGACTAAATTCACCCCTCCACTTT.

The chain joins TRBV6-5 to TRBJ1-2, with 8 bases aligning to TRBD1. V lost 0 bases, J lost 7 bases, and 7 bases stayed unmatched. The length of the CDR3 is 15 residues. Germline V gene data show CDR1 as MNHEY and CDR2 as SVGAGI. The CDR3 sequence: CASSYSPGTGVGYTF. CDR3 DNA: TGTGCCAGCAGTTACTCCCCCGGGACAGGAGTTGGCTACACCTTC.

The chain links TRBV7-2 to TRBJ2-1; 13 nucleotides line up with TRBD2. The CDR3 consists of 15 residues. With V trimmed by 2 bases and J by 7 bases, 2 bases remained unmatched. CDR1 SGHTA and CDR2 FQGNSA come from the germline V gene. In nucleotides, the CDR3 is TGTGCCAGCAGCTTATGGACTAGCGGGGGAAATGAGCAGTTCTTC. This gives the protein CASSLWTSGGNEQFF.